This entry is about one T cell receptor beta chain. The antigen is undetermined. The junction and the germline gene differ at one end; a read error may be behind it. This PCR relied on a set of 60 Vbeta primers and 13 Jbeta primers. Repertoires were generated with immunoSEQ multiplex PCR, while TCRdb's copy carries only in-frame clones and drops some. The sample has more than 140,000 clones, over 75% seen once. The germline CDR1 and CDR2 sequences are SGHAT and FQNNGV. The CDR3 spans 19 residues. This sample is part of a study of cytomegalovirus exposure and HLA in healthy donors. Study-level results: Researchers catalogued roughly 150 TCR beta chains as cytomegalovirus-associated. Later analysis associated a missense DCLRE1C variant with TCR beta V- and J-gene trimming.

The specimen was PBMCs. This receptor was identified in a man aged 30-40 years in good health and CMV-seropositive. The rearrangement uses TRBV11-2 and TRBJ2-6; TRBD2 aligns across 12 bases. In nucleotides, the CDR3 is TGTGCCAGCAGCTCCCCGACTAGCGGGGGATTAGCTGGGGCCAACGGCCTGACTTTC. It is translated as CASSSPTSGGLAGANGLTF.